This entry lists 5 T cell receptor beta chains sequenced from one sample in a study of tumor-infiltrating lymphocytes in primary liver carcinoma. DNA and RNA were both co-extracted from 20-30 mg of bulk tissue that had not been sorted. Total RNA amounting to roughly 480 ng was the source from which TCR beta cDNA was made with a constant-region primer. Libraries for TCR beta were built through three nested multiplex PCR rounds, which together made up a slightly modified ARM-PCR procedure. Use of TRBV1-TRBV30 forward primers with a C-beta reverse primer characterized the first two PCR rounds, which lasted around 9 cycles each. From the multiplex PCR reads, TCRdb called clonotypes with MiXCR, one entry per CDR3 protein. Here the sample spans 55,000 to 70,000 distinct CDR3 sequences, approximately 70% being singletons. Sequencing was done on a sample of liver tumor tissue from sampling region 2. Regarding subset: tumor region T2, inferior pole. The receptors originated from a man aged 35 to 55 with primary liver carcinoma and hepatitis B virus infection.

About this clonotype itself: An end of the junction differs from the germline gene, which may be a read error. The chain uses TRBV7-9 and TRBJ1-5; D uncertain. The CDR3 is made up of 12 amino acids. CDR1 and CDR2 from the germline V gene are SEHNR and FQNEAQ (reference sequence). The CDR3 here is CASSTHFEPQYF. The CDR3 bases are TGTGCCAGCAGCACACATTTTGAGCCCCAATATTTT.

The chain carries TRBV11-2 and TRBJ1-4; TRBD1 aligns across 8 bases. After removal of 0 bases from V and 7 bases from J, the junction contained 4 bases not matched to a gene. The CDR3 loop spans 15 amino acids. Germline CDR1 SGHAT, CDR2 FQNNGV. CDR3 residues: CASSLDPTGAEKLFF. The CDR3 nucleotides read TGTGCCAGCAGCTTAGACCCGACAGGGGCTGAAAAACTGTTTTTT.

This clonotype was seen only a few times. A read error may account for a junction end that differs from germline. CDR3 sequence (DNA): TGCACCAGCAGCCAAGAGGAGTACTTAGAGACCCAGTACTTC. It codes for CTSSQEEYLETQYF. The V and J genes are TRBV4-3 and TRBJ2-5; D remains unclear. The CDR3 is 14 residues long. Germline CDR1 and CDR2: LGHNA and YSLEER.

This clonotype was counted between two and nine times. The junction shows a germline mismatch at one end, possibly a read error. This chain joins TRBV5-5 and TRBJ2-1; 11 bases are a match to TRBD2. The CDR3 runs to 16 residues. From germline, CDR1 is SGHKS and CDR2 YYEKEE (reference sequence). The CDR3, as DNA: TGTGCCGGCAGCTCCTTAGGGACTAGCGGCGGGAATGAGCGGTTCTTC. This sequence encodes CAGSSLGTSGGNERFF.

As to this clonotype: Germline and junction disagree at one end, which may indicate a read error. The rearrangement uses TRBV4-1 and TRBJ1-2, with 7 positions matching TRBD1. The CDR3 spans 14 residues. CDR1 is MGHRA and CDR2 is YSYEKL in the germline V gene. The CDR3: CATSQGDGNYGYTF. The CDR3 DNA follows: TGCGCCACCAGCCAGGGGGACGGGAACTATGGCTACACTTTC.